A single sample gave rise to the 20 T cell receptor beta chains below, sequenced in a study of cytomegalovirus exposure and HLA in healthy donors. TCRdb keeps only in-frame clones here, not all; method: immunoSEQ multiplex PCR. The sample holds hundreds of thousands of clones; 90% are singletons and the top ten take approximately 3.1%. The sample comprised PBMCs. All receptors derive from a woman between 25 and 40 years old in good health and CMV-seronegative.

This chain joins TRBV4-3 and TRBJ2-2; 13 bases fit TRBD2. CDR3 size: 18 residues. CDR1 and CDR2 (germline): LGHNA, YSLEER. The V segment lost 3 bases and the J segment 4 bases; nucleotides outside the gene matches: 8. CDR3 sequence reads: CASSHYGLAGDPTGELFF. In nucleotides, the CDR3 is TGCGCCAGCAGCCACTACGGACTAGCGGGAGACCCCACCGGGGAGCTGTTTTTT.

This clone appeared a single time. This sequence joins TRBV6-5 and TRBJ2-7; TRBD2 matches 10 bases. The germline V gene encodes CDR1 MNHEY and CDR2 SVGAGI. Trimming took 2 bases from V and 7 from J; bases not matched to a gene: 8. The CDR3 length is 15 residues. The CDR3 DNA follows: TGTGCCAGCAGTTACGGTCTAGCGGGAGCGGGGGAGCAGTACTTC. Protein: CASSYGLAGAGEQYF.

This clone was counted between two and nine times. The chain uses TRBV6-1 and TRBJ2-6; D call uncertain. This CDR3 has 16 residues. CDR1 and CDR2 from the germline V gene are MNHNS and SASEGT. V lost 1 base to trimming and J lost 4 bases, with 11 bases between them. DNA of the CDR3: TGTGCCAGCAGTGAAGATTGGGGTCCCGGGGCCAACGTCCTGACTTTC. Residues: CASSEDWGPGANVLTF.

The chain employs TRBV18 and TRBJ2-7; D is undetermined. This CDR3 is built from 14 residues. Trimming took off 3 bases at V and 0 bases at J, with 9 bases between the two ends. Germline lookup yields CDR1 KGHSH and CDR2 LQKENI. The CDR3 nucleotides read TGTGCCAGCTCACCTGACAAACCCTCCTACGAGCAGTACTTC. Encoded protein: CASSPDKPSYEQYF.

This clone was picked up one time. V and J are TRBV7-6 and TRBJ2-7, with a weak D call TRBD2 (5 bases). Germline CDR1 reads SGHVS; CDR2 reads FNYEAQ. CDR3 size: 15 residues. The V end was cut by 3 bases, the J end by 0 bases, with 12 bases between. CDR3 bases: TGTGCCAGCAGCTTCTCGGACGGGGACTCCTACGAGCAGTACTTC. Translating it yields CASSFSDGDSYEQYF.

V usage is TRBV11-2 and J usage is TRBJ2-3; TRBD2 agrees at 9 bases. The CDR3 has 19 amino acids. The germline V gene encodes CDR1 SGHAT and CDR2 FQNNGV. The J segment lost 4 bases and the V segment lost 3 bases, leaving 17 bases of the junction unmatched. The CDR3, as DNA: TGTGCCAGCAGCTTCCCCCTCGGGGCGATAGCGGGAGAGGCAGATACGCAGTATTTT. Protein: CASSFPLGAIAGEADTQYF.

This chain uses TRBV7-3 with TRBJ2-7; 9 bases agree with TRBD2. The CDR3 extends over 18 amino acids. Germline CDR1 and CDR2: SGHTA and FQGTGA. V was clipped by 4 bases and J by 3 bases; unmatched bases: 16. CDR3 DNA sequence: TGTGCCAGCAGCTCCCCCAACCCCCTACGGACTAGCGACTACGAGCAGTACTTC. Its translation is CASSSPNPLRTSDYEQYF.

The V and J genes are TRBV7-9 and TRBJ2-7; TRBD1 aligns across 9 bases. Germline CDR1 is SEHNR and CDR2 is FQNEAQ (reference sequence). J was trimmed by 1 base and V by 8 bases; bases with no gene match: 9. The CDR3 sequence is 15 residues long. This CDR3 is CASGVTGTGSYEQYF. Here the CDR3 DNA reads TGTGCCAGCGGGGTAACCGGGACAGGGTCCTACGAGCAGTACTTC. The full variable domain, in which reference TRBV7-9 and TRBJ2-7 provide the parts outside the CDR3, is DTGVSQNPRHKITKRGQNVTFRCDPISEHNRLYWYRQTLGQGPEFLTYFQNEAQLEKSRLLSDRFSAERPKGSFSTLEIQRTEQGDSAMYLCASGVTGTGSYEQYFGPGTRLTVT.

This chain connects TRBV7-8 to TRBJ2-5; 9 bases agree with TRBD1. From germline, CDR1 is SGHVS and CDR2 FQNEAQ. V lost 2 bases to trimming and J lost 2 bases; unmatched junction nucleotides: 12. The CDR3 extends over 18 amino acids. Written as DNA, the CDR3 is TGTGCCAGCAGCTTACCGTCTAGCTGGACAGGGGAGCAAGAGACCCAGTACTTC. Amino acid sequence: CASSLPSSWTGEQETQYF.

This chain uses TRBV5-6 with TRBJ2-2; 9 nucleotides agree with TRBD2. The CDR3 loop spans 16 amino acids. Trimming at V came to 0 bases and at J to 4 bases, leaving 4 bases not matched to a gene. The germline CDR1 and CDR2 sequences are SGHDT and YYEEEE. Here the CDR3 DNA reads TGTGCCAGCAGCTTGGGGCTAGCGGGGATCACCGGGGAGCTGTTTTTT. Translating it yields CASSLGLAGITGELFF.

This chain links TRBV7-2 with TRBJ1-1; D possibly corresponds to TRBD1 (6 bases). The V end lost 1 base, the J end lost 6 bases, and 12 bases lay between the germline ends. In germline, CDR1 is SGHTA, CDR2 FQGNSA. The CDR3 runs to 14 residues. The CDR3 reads CASSLVGGEAEAFF. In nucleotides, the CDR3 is TGTGCCAGCAGCTTAGTGGGGGGCGAGGCTGAAGCTTTCTTT.

The CDR3: CATGLSGSSYNEQFF. The CDR3, as DNA: TGTGCCACCGGCCTTAGCGGGAGTTCCTACAATGAGCAGTTCTTC. The V call is TRBV27, the J call TRBJ2-1, with 9 positions matching TRBD2. Germline CDR1 is MNHEY and CDR2 is SMNVEV (reference sequence). The CDR3 consists of 15 residues. The trim removed 10 bases at V and 1 base at J, leaving 8 bases unmatched.

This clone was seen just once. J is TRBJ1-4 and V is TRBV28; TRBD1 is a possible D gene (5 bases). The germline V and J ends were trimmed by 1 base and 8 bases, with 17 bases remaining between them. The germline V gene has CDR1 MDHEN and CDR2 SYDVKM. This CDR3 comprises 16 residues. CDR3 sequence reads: CASSLYRSLGTEKLFF. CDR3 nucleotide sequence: TGTGCCAGCAGTTTATACAGGTCCCTCGGGACCGAAAAACTGTTTTTT.

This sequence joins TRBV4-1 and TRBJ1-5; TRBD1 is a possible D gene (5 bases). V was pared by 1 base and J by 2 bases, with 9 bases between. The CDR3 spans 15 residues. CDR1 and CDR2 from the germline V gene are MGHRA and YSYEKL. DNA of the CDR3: TGCGCCAGCAGCCAAGTGGGACGGGGCAATCAGCCCCAGCATTTT. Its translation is CASSQVGRGNQPQHF.

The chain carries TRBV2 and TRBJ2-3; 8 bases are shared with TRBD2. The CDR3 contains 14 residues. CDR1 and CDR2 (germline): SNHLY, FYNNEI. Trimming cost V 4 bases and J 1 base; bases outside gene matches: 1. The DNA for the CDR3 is TGTGCCAGCAGTGTTAGCGGGGGCACAGATACGCAGTATTTT. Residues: CASSVSGGTDTQYF. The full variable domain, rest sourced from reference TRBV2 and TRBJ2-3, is EPEVTQTPSHQVTQMGQEVILRCVPISNHLYFYWYRQILGQKVEFLVSFYNNEISEKSEIFDDQFSVERPDGSNFTLKIRSTKLEDSAMYFCASSVSGGTDTQYFGPGTRLTVL.

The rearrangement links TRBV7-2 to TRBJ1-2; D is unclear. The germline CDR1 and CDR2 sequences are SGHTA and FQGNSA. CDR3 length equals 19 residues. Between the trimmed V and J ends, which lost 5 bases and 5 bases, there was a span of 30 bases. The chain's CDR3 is CASSLIGPGAGMSGYGYTF. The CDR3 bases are TGTGCCAGCAGCCTTATTGGGCCCGGCGCCGGCATGAGTGGGTATGGCTACACCTTC.

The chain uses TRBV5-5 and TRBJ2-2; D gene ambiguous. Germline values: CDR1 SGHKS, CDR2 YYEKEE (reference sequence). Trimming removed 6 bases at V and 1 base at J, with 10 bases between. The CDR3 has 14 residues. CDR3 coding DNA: TGTGCCAGCACCCTGTTAGTGAACACCGGGGAGCTGTTTTTT. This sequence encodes CASTLLVNTGELFF.

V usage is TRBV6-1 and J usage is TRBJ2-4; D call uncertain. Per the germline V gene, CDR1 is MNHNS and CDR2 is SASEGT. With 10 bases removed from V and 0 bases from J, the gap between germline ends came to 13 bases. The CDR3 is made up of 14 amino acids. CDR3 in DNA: TGTGCCACCAACGAATACGTAGCCAAAAACATTCAGTACTTC. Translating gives CATNEYVAKNIQYF.

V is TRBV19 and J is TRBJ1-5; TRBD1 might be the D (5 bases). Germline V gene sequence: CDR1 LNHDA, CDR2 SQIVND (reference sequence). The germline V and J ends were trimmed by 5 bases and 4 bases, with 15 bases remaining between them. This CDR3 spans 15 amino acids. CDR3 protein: CASSPGDGFNQPQHF. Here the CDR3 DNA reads TGTGCCAGTAGTCCTGGGGACGGATTTAATCAGCCCCAGCATTTT.

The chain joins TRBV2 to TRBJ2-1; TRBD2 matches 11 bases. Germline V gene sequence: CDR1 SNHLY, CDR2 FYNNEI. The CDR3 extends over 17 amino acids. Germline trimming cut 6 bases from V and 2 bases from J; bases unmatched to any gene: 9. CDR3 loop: CASSILAGVSPYNEQFF. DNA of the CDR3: TGTGCCAGCAGCATACTAGCGGGAGTGTCCCCCTACAATGAGCAGTTCTTC.